The present T cell receptor (beta chain) was sequenced within a study of radiation and T cells in renal cell carcinoma. Study-level findings and limits: Top tumor clonotypes rose in blood 2 weeks post-radiation, then contracted.

The CDR3 is 13 amino acids. CDR1 is MNHEY and CDR2 is SMNVEV in the germline V gene (reference sequence). The V segment lost 6 bases and the J segment 8 bases; nucleotides outside the gene matches: 4. Repertoires were generated with immunoSEQ multiplex PCR, while TCRdb's copy carries only in-frame clones and drops some. The top ten hold around a sixth of the sample, which has 130,000 to 150,000 clones, roughly 90% seen once. Remarks on this clone: As yet, its antigen is unknown.

Time point reported: blood 4 weeks post-SBRT, at nephrectomy. Treatment: 15 Gy SBRT to primary tumor, nephrectomy 4 weeks later. Nephrectomy followed 15 Gy stereotactic body radiation by 4 weeks. Source: blood, taken from a patient whose treatment included radiotherapy and nephrectomy. This TCR was recovered from a woman in her fifties or sixties with renal cell carcinoma. The chain recombines TRBV27 with TRBJ2-7; 13 nucleotides line up with TRBD2. CDR3 sequence (DNA): TGTGCCAGCAGACTAGCGGGGGGGCCCCAGCAGTACTTC. Translating gives CASRLAGGPQQYF.